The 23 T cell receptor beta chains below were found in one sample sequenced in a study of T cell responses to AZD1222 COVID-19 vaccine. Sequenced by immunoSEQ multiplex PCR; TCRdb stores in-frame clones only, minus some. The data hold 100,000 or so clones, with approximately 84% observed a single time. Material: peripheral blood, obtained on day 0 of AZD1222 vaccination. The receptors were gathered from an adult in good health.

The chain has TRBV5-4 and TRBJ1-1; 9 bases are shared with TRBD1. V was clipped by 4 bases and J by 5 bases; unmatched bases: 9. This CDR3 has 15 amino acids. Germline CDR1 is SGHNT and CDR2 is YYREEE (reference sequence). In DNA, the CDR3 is TGTGCCAGCAGCCTAGGGGACAGGGTGAGAACTGAAGCTTTCTTT. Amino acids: CASSLGDRVRTEAFF.

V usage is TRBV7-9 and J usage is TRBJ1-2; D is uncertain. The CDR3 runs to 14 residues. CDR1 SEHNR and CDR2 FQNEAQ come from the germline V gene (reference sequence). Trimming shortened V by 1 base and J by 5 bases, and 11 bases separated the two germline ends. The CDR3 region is CASSLDSPVYGYTF. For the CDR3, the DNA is TGTGCCAGCAGCTTAGACTCCCCGGTTTATGGCTACACCTTC.

CDR3 region: CAWEVSGANVLTF. The CDR3 nucleotides are TGTGCGTGGGAAGTTAGTGGGGCCAACGTCCTGACTTTC. The chain combines TRBV30 with TRBJ2-6; D not certain. The CDR3 covers 13 residues. The germline gives CDR1 GTSNPN, CDR2 SVGIG (reference sequence).

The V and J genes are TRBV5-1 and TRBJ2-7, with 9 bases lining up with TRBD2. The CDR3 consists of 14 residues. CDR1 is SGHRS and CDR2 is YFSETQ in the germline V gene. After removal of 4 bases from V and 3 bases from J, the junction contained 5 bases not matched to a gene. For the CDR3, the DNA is TGCGCCAGCAGCGTAGCGGGAGAGTTCTACGAGCAGTACTTC. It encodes CASSVAGEFYEQYF.

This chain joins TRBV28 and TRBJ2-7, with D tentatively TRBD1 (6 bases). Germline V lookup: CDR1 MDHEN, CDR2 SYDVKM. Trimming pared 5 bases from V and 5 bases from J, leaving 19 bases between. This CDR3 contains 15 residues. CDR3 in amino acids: CASSESGVLWHEQYF. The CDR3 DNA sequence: TGTGCCAGCAGTGAGTCAGGGGTTCTGTGGCACGAGCAGTACTTC.

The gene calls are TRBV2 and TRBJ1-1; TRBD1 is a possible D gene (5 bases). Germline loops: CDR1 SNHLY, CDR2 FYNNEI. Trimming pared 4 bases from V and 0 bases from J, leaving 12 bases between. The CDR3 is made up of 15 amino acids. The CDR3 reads CASSGDGGVNTEAFF. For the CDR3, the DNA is TGTGCCAGCAGTGGGGACGGCGGGGTGAACACTGAAGCTTTCTTT.

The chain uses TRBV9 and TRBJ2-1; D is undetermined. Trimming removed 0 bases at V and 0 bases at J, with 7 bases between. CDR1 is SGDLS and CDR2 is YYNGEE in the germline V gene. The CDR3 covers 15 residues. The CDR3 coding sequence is TGTGCCAGCAGCGTAGATCCCCGCTCCTACAATGAGCAGTTCTTC. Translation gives CASSVDPRSYNEQFF.

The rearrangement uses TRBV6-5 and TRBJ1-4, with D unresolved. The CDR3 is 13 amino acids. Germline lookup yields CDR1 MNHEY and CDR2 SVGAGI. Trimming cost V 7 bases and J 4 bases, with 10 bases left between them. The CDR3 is CASNKLGNEKLFF. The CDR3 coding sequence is TGTGCCAGCAACAAGCTGGGTAATGAAAAACTGTTTTTT.

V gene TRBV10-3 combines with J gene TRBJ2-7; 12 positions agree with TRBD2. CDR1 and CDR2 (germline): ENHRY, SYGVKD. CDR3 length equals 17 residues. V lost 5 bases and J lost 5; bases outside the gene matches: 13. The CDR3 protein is CAISQRTPGLAGHEQYF. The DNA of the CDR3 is TGTGCCATCAGTCAAAGAACGCCGGGACTAGCGGGCCACGAGCAGTACTTC.

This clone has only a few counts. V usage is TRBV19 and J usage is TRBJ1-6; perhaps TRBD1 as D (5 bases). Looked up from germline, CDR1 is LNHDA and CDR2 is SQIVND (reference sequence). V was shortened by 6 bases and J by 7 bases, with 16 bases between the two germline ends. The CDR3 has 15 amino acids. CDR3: CASRPVEGRNSPLHF. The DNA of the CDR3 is TGTGCCAGTAGACCAGTAGAGGGGCGAAATTCACCCCTCCACTTT.

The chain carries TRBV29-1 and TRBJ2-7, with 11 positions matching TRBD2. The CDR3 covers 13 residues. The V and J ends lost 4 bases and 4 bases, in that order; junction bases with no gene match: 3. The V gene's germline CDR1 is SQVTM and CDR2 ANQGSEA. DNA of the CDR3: TGCAGCGTTGCTAGGACTAGCGGGTACGAGCAGTACTTC. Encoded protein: CSVARTSGYEQYF.

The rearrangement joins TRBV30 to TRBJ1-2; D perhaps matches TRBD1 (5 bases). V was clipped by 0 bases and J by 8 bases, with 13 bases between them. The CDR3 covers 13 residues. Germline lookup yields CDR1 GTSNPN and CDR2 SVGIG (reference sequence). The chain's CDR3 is CAWSVGQGGGYTF. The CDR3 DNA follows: TGTGCCTGGAGTGTTGGGCAGGGAGGAGGCTACACCTTC.

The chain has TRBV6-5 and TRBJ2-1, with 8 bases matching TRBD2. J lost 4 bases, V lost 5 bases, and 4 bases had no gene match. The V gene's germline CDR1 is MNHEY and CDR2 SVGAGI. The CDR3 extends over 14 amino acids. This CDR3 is CASSTSGVYNEQFF. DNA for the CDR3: TGTGCCAGCAGTACTAGCGGTGTTTACAATGAGCAGTTCTTC.

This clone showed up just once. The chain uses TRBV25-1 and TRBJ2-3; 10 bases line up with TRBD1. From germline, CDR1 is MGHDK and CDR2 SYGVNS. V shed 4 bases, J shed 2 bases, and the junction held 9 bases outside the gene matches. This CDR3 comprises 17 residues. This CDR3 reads CASSAWTGGVATDTQYF. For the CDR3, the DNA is TGTGCCAGCAGTGCATGGACAGGGGGGGTTGCCACAGATACGCAGTATTTT.

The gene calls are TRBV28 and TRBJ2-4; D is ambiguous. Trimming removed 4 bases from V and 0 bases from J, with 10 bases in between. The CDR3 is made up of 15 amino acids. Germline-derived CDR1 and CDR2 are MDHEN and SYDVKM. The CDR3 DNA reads TGTGCCAGCAGTTCCGTTGGGGTAGCCAAAAACATTCAGTACTTC. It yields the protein CASSSVGVAKNIQYF.

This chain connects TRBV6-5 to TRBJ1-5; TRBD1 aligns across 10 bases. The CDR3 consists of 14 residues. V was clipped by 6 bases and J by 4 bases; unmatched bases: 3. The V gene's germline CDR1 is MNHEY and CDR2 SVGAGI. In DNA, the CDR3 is TGTGCCAGCAGATTGGGACAGGGGAATCAGCCCCAGCATTTT. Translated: CASRLGQGNQPQHF.

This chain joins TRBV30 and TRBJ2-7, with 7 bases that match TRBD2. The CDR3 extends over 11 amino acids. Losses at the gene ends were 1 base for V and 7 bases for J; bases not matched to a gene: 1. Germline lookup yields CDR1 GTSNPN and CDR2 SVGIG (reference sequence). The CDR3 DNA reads TGTGCCTGGAGTGGGGGGGGAGAGCAGTACTTC. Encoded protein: CAWSGGGEQYF.

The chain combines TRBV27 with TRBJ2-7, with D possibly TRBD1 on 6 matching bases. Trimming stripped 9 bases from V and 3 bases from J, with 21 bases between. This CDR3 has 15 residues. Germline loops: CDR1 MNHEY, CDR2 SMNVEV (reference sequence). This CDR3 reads CASSGTSVSVYEQYF. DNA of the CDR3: TGTGCCAGTTCCGGGACATCTGTTTCCGTCTACGAGCAGTACTTC.

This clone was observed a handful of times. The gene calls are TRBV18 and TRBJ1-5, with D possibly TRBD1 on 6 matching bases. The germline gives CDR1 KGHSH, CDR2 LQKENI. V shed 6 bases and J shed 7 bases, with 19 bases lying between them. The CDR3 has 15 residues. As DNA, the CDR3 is TGTGCCAGCTCCCCCCCGGACAGACAGGAACAGCCCCAGCATTTT. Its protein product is CASSPPDRQEQPQHF. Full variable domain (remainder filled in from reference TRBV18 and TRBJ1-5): NAGVMQNPRHLVRRRGQEARLRCSPMKGHSHVYWYRQLPEEGLKFMVYLQKENIIDESGMPKERFSAEFPKEGPSILRIQQVVRGDSAAYFCASSPPDRQEQPQHFGDGTRLSIL.

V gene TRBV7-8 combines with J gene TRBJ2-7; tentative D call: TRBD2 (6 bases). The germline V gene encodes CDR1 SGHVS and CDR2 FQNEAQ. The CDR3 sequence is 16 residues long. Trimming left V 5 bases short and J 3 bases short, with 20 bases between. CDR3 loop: CASSVVRVGGGYEQYF. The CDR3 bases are TGTGCCAGCAGCGTCGTGAGGGTGGGAGGCGGCTACGAGCAGTACTTC. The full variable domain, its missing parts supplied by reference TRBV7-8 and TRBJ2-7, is GAGVSQSPRYKVAKRGQDVALRCDPISGHVSLFWYQQALGQGPEFLTYFQNEAQLDKSGLPSDRFFAERPEGSVSTLKIQRTQQEDSAVYLCASSVVRVGGGYEQYFGPGTRLTVT.

CDR3 loop: CASSLGGDRTYGYTF. The DNA of the CDR3 is TGTGCCAGCAGCTTAGGTGGGGACAGGACCTATGGCTACACCTTC. The chain has TRBV7-2 and TRBJ1-2; 8 bases fit TRBD1. CDR1 and CDR2 (germline): SGHTA, FQGNSA. After removal of 1 base from V and 4 bases from J, the junction contained 5 bases not matched to a gene. The CDR3 length is 15 residues.

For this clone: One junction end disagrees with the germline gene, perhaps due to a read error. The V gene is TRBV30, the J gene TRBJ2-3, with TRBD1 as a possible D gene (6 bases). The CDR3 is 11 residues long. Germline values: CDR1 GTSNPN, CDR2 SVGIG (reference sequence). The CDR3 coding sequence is TGTGCTTGGAACAGGGATGGTACGCAGTATTTT. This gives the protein CAWNRDGTQYF.

CDR3 bases: TGCGCCAGCAGCTCGACTCCTCGCGGCTCCTACGAGCAGTACTTC. Translating gives CASSSTPRGSYEQYF. The chain employs TRBV5-1 and TRBJ2-7, with D unclear. This CDR3 region has 15 residues. Germline values: CDR1 SGHRS, CDR2 YFSETQ. V was clipped by 3 bases and J by 0 bases, with 13 bases between them.